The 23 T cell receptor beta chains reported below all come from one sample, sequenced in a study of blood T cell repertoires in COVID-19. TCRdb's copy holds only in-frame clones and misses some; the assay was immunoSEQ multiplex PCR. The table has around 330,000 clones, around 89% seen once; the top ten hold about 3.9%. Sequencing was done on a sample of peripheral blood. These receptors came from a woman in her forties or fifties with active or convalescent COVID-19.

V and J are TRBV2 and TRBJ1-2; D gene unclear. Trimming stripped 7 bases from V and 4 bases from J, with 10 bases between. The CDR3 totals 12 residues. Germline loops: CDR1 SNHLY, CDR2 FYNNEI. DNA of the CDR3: TGTGCCAGCACCCCGGGGTTCTATGGCTACACCTTC. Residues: CASTPGFYGYTF.

The CDR3: CASLGGYEQYF. The CDR3 region has the DNA TGTGCCTCCCTCGGGGGCTACGAGCAGTACTTC. The chain employs TRBV28 and TRBJ2-7, with D possibly TRBD2 on 6 matching bases. V was shortened by 11 bases and J by 3 bases, with 11 bases between the two germline ends. Germline CDR1 reads MDHEN; CDR2 reads SYDVKM. The CDR3 is 11 residues long.

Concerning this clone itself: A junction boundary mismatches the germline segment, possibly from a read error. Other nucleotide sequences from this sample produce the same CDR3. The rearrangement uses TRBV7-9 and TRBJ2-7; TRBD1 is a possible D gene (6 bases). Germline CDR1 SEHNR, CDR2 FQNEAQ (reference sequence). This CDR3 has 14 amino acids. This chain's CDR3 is CASSPLGAPYEQYF. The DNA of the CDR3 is TGTGCTAGCAGCCCCCTGGGGGCACCCTACGAGCAGTACTTC.

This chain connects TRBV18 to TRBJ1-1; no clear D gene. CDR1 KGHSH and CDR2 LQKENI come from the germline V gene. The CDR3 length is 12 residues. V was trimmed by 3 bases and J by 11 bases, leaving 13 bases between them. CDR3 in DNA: TGTGCCAGCTCACCTAAAGCGGAAAACGCTTTCTTT. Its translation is CASSPKAENAFF. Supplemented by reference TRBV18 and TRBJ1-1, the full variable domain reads NAGVMQNPRHLVRRRGQEARLRCSPMKGHSHVYWYRQLPEEGLKFMVYLQKENIIDESGMPKERFSAEFPKEGPSILRIQQVVRGDSAAYFCASSPKAENAFFGQGTRLTVV.

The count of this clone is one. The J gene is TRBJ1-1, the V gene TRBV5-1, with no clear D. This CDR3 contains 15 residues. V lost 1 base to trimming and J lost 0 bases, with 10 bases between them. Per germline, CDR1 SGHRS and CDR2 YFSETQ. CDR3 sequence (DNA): TGCGCCAGCAGCTTGATATCGAGCATGAACACTGAAGCTTTCTTT. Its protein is CASSLISSMNTEAFF.

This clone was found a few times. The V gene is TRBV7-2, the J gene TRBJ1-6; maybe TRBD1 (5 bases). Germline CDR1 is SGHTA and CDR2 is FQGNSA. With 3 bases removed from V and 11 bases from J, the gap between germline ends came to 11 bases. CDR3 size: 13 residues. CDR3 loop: CASSLQEGTPLHF. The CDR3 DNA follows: TGTGCCAGCAGCTTGCAGGAGGGGACACCCCTCCACTTT.

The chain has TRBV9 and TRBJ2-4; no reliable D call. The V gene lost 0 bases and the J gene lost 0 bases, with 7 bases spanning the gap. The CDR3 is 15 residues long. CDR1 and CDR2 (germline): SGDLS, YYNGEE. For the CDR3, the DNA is TGTGCCAGCAGCGTAGCTCAGTTAGCCAAAAACATTCAGTACTTC. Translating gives CASSVAQLAKNIQYF.

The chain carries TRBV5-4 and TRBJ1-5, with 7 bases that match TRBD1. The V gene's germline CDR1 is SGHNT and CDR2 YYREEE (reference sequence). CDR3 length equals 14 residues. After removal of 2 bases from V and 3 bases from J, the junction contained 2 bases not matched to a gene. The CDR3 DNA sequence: TGTGCCAGCAGCTTACAGGGGCCCAATCAGCCCCAGCATTTT. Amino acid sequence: CASSLQGPNQPQHF.

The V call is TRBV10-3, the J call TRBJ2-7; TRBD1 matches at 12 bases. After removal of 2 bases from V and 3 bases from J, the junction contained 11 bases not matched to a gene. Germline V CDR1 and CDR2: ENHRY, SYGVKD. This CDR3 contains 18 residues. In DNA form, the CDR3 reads TGTGCCATCAGTGAGCCGGGGACAGGGGGCGTCACAGTCTACGAGCAGTACTTC. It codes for CAISEPGTGGVTVYEQYF.

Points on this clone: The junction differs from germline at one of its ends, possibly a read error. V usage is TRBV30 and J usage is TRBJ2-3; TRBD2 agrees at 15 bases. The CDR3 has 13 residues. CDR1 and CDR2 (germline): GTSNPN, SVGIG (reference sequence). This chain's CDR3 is CAWNLPGLAGGRF. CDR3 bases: TGTGCCTGGAACCTTCCGGGACTAGCGGGGGGTCGTTTT.

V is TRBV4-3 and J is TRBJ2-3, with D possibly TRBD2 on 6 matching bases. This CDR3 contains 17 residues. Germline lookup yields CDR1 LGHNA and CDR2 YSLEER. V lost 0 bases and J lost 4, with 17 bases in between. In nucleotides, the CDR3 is TGCGCCAGCAGCCAAGAGAACCGGAGGGAAGAGGCAGATACGCAGTATTTT. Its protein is CASSQENRREEADTQYF.

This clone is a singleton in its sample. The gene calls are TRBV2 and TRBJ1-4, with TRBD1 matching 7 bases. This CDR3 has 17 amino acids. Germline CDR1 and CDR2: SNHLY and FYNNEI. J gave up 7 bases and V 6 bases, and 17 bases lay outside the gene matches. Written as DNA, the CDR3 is TGTGCCAGCAGAACCCGGGACAGCCTATTGGGGAGTGAAAAACTGTTTTTT. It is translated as CASRTRDSLLGSEKLFF.

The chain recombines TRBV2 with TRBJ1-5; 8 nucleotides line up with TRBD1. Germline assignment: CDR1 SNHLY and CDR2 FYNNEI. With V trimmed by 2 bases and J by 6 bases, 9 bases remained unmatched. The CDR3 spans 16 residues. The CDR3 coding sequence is TGTGCCAGCAGTGAATTCATAGGACAGGGCGGTCAGCCCCAGCATTTT. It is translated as CASSEFIGQGGQPQHF.

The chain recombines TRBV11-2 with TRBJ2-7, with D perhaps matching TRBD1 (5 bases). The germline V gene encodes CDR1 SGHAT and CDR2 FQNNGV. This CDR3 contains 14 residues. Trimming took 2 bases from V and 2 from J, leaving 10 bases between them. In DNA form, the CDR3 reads TGTGCCAGCAGCTTATCAGGGAACCCCTACGAGCAGTACTTC. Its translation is CASSLSGNPYEQYF.

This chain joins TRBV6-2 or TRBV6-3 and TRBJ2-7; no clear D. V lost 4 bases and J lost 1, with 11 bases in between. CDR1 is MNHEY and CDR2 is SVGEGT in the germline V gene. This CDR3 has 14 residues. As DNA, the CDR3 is TGTGCCAGCAGTTCGGCGGTTACATCCTACGAGCAGTACTTC. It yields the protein CASSSAVTSYEQYF.

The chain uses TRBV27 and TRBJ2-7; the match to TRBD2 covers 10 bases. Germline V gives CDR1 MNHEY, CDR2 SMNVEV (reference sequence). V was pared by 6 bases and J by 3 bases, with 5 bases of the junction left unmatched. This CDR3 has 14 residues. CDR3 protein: CASRPSGSFYEQYF. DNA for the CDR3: TGTGCCAGCAGACCTAGCGGGAGTTTCTACGAGCAGTACTTC.

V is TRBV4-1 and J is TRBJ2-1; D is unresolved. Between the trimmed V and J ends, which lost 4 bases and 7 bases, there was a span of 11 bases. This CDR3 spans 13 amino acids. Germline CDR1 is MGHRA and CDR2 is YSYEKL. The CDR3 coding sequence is TGCGCCAGCAGCCTCGACTGGGTGAATGAGCAGTTCTTC. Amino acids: CASSLDWVNEQFF.

This chain's CDR3 is CAWGIQGSNQPQHF. CDR3 DNA sequence: TGTGCCTGGGGGATACAGGGGAGCAATCAGCCCCAGCATTTT. This chain uses TRBV30 with TRBJ1-5, with 7 bases lining up with TRBD1. V was pared by 5 bases and J by 1 base, with 5 bases of the junction left unmatched. The CDR3 runs to 14 residues. CDR1 and CDR2 (germline): GTSNPN, SVGIG (reference sequence).

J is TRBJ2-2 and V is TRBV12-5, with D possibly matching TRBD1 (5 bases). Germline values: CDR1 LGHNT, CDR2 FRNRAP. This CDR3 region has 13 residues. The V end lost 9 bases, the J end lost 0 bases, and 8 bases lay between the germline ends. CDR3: CARQTANTGELFF. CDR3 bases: TGTGCTAGACAGACAGCGAACACCGGGGAGCTGTTTTTT.

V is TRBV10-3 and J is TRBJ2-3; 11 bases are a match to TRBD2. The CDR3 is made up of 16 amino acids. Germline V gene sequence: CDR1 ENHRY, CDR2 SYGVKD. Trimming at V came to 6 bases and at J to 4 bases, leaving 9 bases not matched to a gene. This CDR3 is CAIRFTSGGQPDTQYF. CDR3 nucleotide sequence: TGTGCCATCAGATTTACTAGCGGGGGCCAACCAGATACGCAGTATTTT.

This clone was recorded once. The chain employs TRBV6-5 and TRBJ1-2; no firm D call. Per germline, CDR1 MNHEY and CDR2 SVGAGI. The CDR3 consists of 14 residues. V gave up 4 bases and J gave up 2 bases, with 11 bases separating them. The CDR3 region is CASSSLGVNYGYTF. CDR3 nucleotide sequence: TGTGCCAGCAGTTCTTTAGGAGTCAACTATGGCTACACCTTC.

CDR3 region: CASSVDGGIRGYTF. The CDR3 DNA reads TGTGCCAGCAGTGTTGATGGAGGGATTCGGGGCTACACCTTC. V usage is TRBV2 and J usage is TRBJ1-2; D is unresolved. Looked up from germline, CDR1 is SNHLY and CDR2 is FYNNEI. The V gene lost 4 bases and the J gene lost 8 bases, with 17 bases spanning the gap. CDR3 length: 14 amino acids.

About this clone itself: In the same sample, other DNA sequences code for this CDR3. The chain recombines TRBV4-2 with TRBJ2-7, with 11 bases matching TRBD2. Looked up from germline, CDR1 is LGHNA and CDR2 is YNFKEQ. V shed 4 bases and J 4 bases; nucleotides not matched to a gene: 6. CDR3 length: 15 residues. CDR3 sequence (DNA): TGTGCCAGCAGCCGAGATCTAGCGGGGGGTTACGAGCAGTACTTC. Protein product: CASSRDLAGGYEQYF.